This T cell receptor (beta chain) came from a study of tumor-infiltrating lymphocytes in primary liver carcinoma. The length of the CDR3 is 15 residues. Trimming stripped 3 bases from V and 0 bases from J, with 10 bases between. Scientists recovered RNA and DNA together from approximately 20-30 mg of unsorted bulk tissue. Chronic HBV infection affected patients, none of whom had received treatment. Study-level results: Tumor region pairs overlapped more than did tumor-adjacent and tumor-blood pairs. Tumor top-250-clone fractions significantly exceeded those of blood (p = 0.039).

Total RNA amounting to around 530 ng was the source from which TCR beta cDNA was made with a constant-region primer. Investigators got TCR beta libraries out of three nested multiplex PCR rounds, done with slightly modified ARM-PCR. Amplification in the first two PCR rounds was performed using TRBV1-TRBV30 forward primers and a C-beta reverse primer for around 10 cycles each. Via MiXCR, TCRdb re-called the multiplex PCR reads, giving one row per CDR3 protein. The sample consists of over 100,000 distinct CDR3 sequences, around 70% of them appearing once. About this clonotype: Its target is unknown. A much bigger clone sits one base away, suggesting this may be a read error.

Sequences were obtained from tumor-adjacent normal liver tissue. V and J are TRBV12-3 or TRBV12-4 and TRBJ2-3, with unresolved D. The sequence came from a woman in her sixties with primary liver carcinoma and hepatitis B virus infection. For the CDR3, the DNA is TGTGCCAGCAGTTTTCCCCCTCTTAGCACAGATACGCAGTATTTT. As protein: CASSFPPLSTDTQYF.